Below are 20 T cell receptor beta chains sequenced from a single sample in a study of OX40 agonist ivuxolimab in advanced cancers. The table came from immunoSEQ multiplex PCR; TCRdb's copy has only in-frame clones and leaves some out. The top ten clones hold almost 4.5% of a sample with 72,000 or so clones, 80% to 85% of them seen once. Sequences were derived from CD4+ or CD8+ T cells sorted from blood, sampled in a trial of the OX40 agonist ivuxolimab. The receptors were sampled from an adult with an advanced solid tumor such as melanoma, head and neck, liver or kidney cancer.

This clone was found once. The chain is built from TRBV29-1 and TRBJ1-6, with 9 positions matching TRBD1. CDR1 and CDR2 from the germline V gene are SQVTM and ANQGSEA. V lost 7 bases and J lost 7; bases outside the gene matches: 8. This CDR3 contains 14 residues. The CDR3 loop is CSAAEGQGNSPLHF. CDR3 coding DNA: TGCAGCGCCGCTGAGGGACAGGGCAATTCACCCCTCCACTTT.

This sequence joins TRBV18 and TRBJ2-3; D is unresolved. Germline CDR1 reads KGHSH; CDR2 reads LQKENI. The germline V and J ends were trimmed by 4 bases and 6 bases, with 11 bases remaining between them. The CDR3 contains 13 residues. CDR3 in DNA: TGTGCCAGCTCACTACCTGTATCCGATACGCAGTATTTT. It is translated as CASSLPVSDTQYF.

This chain joins TRBV4-2 and TRBJ2-3; a weak D match, TRBD2 (5 bases). The CDR3 runs to 13 residues. Germline V lookup: CDR1 LGHNA, CDR2 YNFKEQ. Trimming cost V 3 bases and J 4 bases, with 8 bases left between them. The CDR3 is CASSQEVADTQYF. CDR3 DNA: TGTGCCAGCAGCCAGGAGGTAGCAGATACGCAGTATTTT.

The chain employs TRBV4-1 and TRBJ1-5; D possibly corresponds to TRBD1 (6 bases). The germline V and J ends were trimmed by 0 bases and 2 bases, with 14 bases remaining between them. The CDR3 loop spans 17 amino acids. CDR1 and CDR2 from the germline V gene are MGHRA and YSYEKL. The CDR3 spells CASSQDARGHGNQPQHF. DNA for the CDR3: TGCGCCAGCAGCCAAGATGCCCGGGGGCACGGCAATCAGCCCCAGCATTTT.

This sequence joins TRBV18 and TRBJ2-7; the match to TRBD2 covers 7 bases. The CDR3 loop spans 15 amino acids. Germline V gene data show CDR1 as KGHSH and CDR2 as LQKENI. V was pared by 6 bases and J by 6 bases, with 14 bases of the junction left unmatched. The CDR3 sequence is CASSRRESRGVEQYF. Written as DNA, the CDR3 is TGTGCCAGCTCTCGACGGGAGAGCCGGGGGGTCGAGCAGTACTTC. The full variable domain, its missing parts supplied by reference TRBV18 and TRBJ2-7, is NAGVMQNPRHLVRRRGQEARLRCSPMKGHSHVYWYRQLPEEGLKFMVYLQKENIIDESGMPKERFSAEFPKEGPSILRIQQVVRGDSAAYFCASSRRESRGVEQYFGPGTRLTVT.

This clone appeared a single time. V usage is TRBV28 and J usage is TRBJ2-5; no reliable D call. The germline V gene has CDR1 MDHEN and CDR2 SYDVKM. V was clipped by 6 bases and J by 4 bases, with 15 bases between them. The CDR3 loop spans 14 amino acids. The CDR3 protein is CASSAPSTGETQYF. For the CDR3, the DNA is TGTGCCAGCAGCGCCCCCTCTACCGGAGAGACCCAGTACTTC. The variable domain in full, with the rest retrieved from reference TRBV28 and TRBJ2-5, is DVKVTQSSRYLVKRTGEKVFLECVQDMDHENMFWYRQDPGLGLRLIYFSYDVKMKEKGDIPEGYSVSREKKERFSLILESASTNQTSMYLCASSAPSTGETQYFGPGTRLLVL.

This clone has a handful of counts. The chain has TRBV7-2 and TRBJ2-1; a weak D match, TRBD2 (6 bases). Germline V gene lookup returns CDR1 SGHTA and CDR2 FQGNSA. V lost 4 bases, J lost 6 bases, and 13 bases lay in between. The CDR3 covers 14 residues. CDR3 loop: CASSSTAGSNEQFF. The CDR3 nucleotides read TGTGCCAGCAGCTCGACCGCGGGGAGCAATGAGCAGTTCTTC. Full variable domain (remainder filled in from reference TRBV7-2 and TRBJ2-1): GAGVSQSPSNKVTEKGKDVELRCDPISGHTALYWYRQSLGQGLEFLIYFQGNSAPDKSGLPSDRFSAERTGGSVSTLTIQRTQQEDSAVYLCASSSTAGSNEQFFGPGTRLTVL.

This clone appeared a single time. The genes are TRBV15 and TRBJ2-5; TRBD1 aligns across 8 bases. With V trimmed by 3 bases and J by 5 bases, 17 bases remained unmatched. The CDR3 is 18 residues long. The V gene's germline CDR1 is LNHNV and CDR2 YYDKDF (reference sequence). The CDR3 sequence is CATSSAPGTGLLWETQYF. The DNA of the CDR3 is TGTGCCACCAGCAGTGCCCCGGGGACAGGCCTCCTATGGGAGACCCAGTACTTC.

This chain connects TRBV5-1 to TRBJ1-4, with D possibly TRBD1 on 6 matching bases. With 4 bases removed from V and 8 bases from J, the gap between germline ends came to 15 bases. The germline V gene has CDR1 SGHRS and CDR2 YFSETQ. The CDR3 extends over 14 amino acids. The CDR3 nucleotides read TGCGCCAGCAGCGCAGGGGTCCAAGAAGAAAAACTGTTTTTT. Translation: CASSAGVQEEKLFF.

The chain combines TRBV28 with TRBJ1-2; D might be TRBD1 (5 bases). Germline loops: CDR1 MDHEN, CDR2 SYDVKM. The CDR3 has 16 amino acids. V shed 3 bases and J shed 8 bases, with 22 bases lying between them. As DNA, the CDR3 is TGTGCCAGCAGTTTGGAGTCGGGACCGATTCTGAGGGGCTACACCTTC. It codes for CASSLESGPILRGYTF.

The chain combines TRBV13 with TRBJ2-5, with 9 positions matching TRBD1. This CDR3 is 15 amino acids long. V lost 5 bases and J lost 5; bases outside the gene matches: 9. Germline values: CDR1 PRHDT, CDR2 FYEKMQ (reference sequence). The CDR3 region is CASSPGGQGSETQYF. CDR3 nucleotide sequence: TGTGCCAGCAGCCCCGGGGGACAGGGTAGTGAGACCCAGTACTTC.

The rearrangement uses TRBV18 and TRBJ2-2, with D perhaps matching TRBD2 (5 bases). The V and J ends lost 6 bases and 13 bases respectively, with 18 bases between them. The germline V gene encodes CDR1 KGHSH and CDR2 LQKENI. The CDR3 length is 13 residues. The CDR3, as DNA: TGTGCCAGCTCGTCTAACGTCGGGAATGGGCTGTTTTTT. It yields the protein CASSSNVGNGLFF. The whole variable domain, remainder taken from reference TRBV18 and TRBJ2-2, is NAGVMQNPRHLVRRRGQEARLRCSPMKGHSHVYWYRQLPEEGLKFMVYLQKENIIDESGMPKERFSAEFPKEGPSILRIQQVVRGDSAAYFCASSSNVGNGLFFGEGSRLTVL.

This chain links TRBV5-6 with TRBJ2-7; tentatively, D is TRBD1 (6 bases). Trimming cost V 4 bases and J 4 bases, with 9 bases left between them. The CDR3 extends over 12 amino acids. The germline V gene has CDR1 SGHDT and CDR2 YYEEEE. In DNA, the CDR3 is TGTGCCAGCAGCCCCAGGGGATACGAGCAGTACTTC. Amino acid sequence: CASSPRGYEQYF.

This clone was observed once. CDR3 nucleotides: TGTGCCAGCAGCGGGGGGCGGAACACTGAAGCTTTCTTT. It translates to CASSGGRNTEAFF. The chain combines TRBV5-6 with TRBJ1-1, with a weak D call TRBD1 (6 bases). CDR3 length: 13 amino acids. CDR1 is SGHDT and CDR2 is YYEEEE in the germline V gene. V lost 4 bases and J lost 1, with 8 bases in between.

The V call is TRBV28, the J call TRBJ2-3, with D perhaps matching TRBD1 or TRBD2 (5 bases each). There are 13 residues in the CDR3. Germline assignment: CDR1 MDHEN and CDR2 SYDVKM. The V end lost 6 bases, the J end lost 8 bases, and 15 bases lay between the germline ends. The DNA of the CDR3 is TGTGCCAGCAGCAACGCCCCAGGGACTACGCAGTATTTT. Translation gives CASSNAPGTTQYF.

This chain links TRBV29-1 with TRBJ2-7; 8 positions agree with TRBD2. The CDR3 has 13 residues. Per germline, CDR1 SQVTM and CDR2 ANQGSEA. The V segment lost 6 bases and the J segment 2 bases; nucleotides outside the gene matches: 6. This CDR3 is CSVGGATTYEQYF. As DNA, the CDR3 is TGCAGCGTCGGGGGGGCGACCACCTACGAGCAGTACTTC.

V usage is TRBV6-1 and J usage is TRBJ1-5; D not resolved. The CDR3 is 13 residues long. V lost 3 bases to trimming and J lost 4 bases, with 7 bases between them. Germline V gene data show CDR1 as MNHNS and CDR2 as SASEGT. The CDR3 loop is CASSEFWNQPQHF. The CDR3 DNA is TGTGCCAGCAGTGAGTTTTGGAATCAGCCCCAGCATTTT.

The V call is TRBV5-5, the J call TRBJ2-7; D unclear. V lost 4 bases and J lost 1, with 15 bases in between. The CDR3 totals 15 residues. Germline CDR1 and CDR2: SGHKS and YYEKEE (reference sequence). The CDR3 here is CASSVGFHPSYEQYF. DNA for the CDR3: TGTGCCAGCAGCGTGGGCTTTCACCCATCCTACGAGCAGTACTTC.

The rearrangement links TRBV6-6 to TRBJ2-7; D unclear. The CDR3 has 14 residues. The V gene lost 4 bases and the J gene lost 3 bases, with 13 bases spanning the gap. Germline-derived CDR1 and CDR2 are MNHNY and SVGAGI (reference sequence). For the CDR3, the DNA is TGTGCCAGCAGTTCCCCGAGACCGGGCTACGAGCAGTACTTC. Protein sequence: CASSSPRPGYEQYF.

This clone was detected only a few times. The V call is TRBV19, the J call TRBJ2-4, with 8 bases lining up with TRBD1. The junction had 6 bases not matched to a gene; V was cut back by 7 bases and J by 4 bases. Germline CDR1 is LNHDA and CDR2 is SQIVND (reference sequence). The CDR3 consists of 14 residues. CDR3 bases: TGTGCCAGTATCCAACAGGGGGAAAAAAACATTCAGTACTTC. Translation gives CASIQQGEKNIQYF.